This T cell receptor (beta chain) was found in a study of CD8+ T cells in alopecia areata. Notes on the study in general: Lesional tissue from the scalp (especially in alopecia totalis/universalis) showed higher clonality than normal scalp.

Trimming left V 7 bases short and J 0 bases short, with 10 bases between. This CDR3 is 15 amino acids long. Germline values: CDR1 MNHEY, CDR2 SMNVEV (reference sequence). To note about this clone: Antigen unknown.

Following extraction, RNA underwent reverse transcription to cDNA, which served as the sequencing template. Measured with immunoSEQ multiplex PCR; TCRdb has only the in-frame clones, and not every one. This sample carries more than 200,000 clones, 40% to 45% of them seen once, and the ten largest clones take approximately 2.9%. Treatment denoted: oral pan-JAK inhibitor, 5-10 mg twice daily. Peripheral blood, together with lesional scalp punch biopsies, was collected from alopecia areata patients. This TCR was recovered from a human donor with alopecia areata. The sequences come from CD4+ T cells sorted from blood, collected at approximately week 36, from a patient treated with tofacitinib. This rearrangement joins TRBV27 to TRBJ2-6; D is perhaps TRBD2 (5 bases). The CDR3 region has the DNA TGTGCCAGCACTCGGACTGGCTCTGGGGCCAACGTCCTGACTTTC. The encoded protein is CASTRTGSGANVLTF.